One and the same sample provided the 27 T cell receptor beta chains below, sequenced in a study of identical twins. TCRdb recomputed calls from the 5' RACE reads with MiXCR, one row per CDR3 protein. Of around 490,000 distinct CDR3 sequences in the sample, approximately 14% were seen once. These data were also filed under a second study, of yellow fever vaccine responses in identical twins.

Sequenced material: CD4+ T cells sorted from blood. The receptor set was obtained from a woman under 30 in good health.

The chain uses TRBV11-3 and TRBJ2-7, with 13 positions matching TRBD2. Germline V gene sequence: CDR1 SGHNT, CDR2 YENEEA. Losses at the gene ends were 7 bases for V and 2 bases for J; bases not matched to a gene: 5. This CDR3 comprises 15 residues. CDR3 DNA sequence: TGTGCCAGCACCTGGACTAGCGGGGGAACCTACGAGCAGTACTTC. Amino acids: CASTWTSGGTYEQYF.

The V and J genes are TRBV11-2 and TRBJ2-6; maybe TRBD2 (5 bases). Germline CDR1 and CDR2: SGHAT and FQNNGV. Trimming shortened V by 6 bases and J by 0 bases, and 12 bases separated the two germline ends. This CDR3 has 16 amino acids. CDR3 nucleotide sequence: TGTGCCAGCAGGGAGCGGATACACTCTGGGGCCAACGTCCTGACTTTC. It is translated as CASRERIHSGANVLTF.

The chain recombines TRBV20-1 with TRBJ2-1, with TRBD2 identical over 7 bases. This CDR3 is 13 amino acids long. Germline V lookup: CDR1 DFQATT, CDR2 SNEGSKA (reference sequence). Here the CDR3 DNA reads TGCAAGGAGGAGCGGGGACTCTACAATGAGCAGTTCTTC. Translating it yields CKEERGLYNEQFF.

This chain links TRBV27 with TRBJ2-7, with D possibly being TRBD1 (7 bases). The V end was cut by 8 bases, the J end by 6 bases, with 20 bases between. Germline loops: CDR1 MNHEY, CDR2 SMNVEV (reference sequence). The CDR3 has 14 residues. CDR3 bases: TGTGCCAGCGCGGGGACAGTCGCTCGATCCGAGCAGTACTTC. Translated: CASAGTVARSEQYF.

This clonotype was counted many times. V gene TRBV11-2 combines with J gene TRBJ2-4, with 15 bases aligning to TRBD2. The CDR3 has 19 amino acids. With 2 bases clipped from V and 1 base from J, the junction kept 6 bases outside the gene matches. Germline V gene data show CDR1 as SGHAT and CDR2 as FQNNGV. DNA of the CDR3: TGTGCCAGCAGCTTAAAGGGGGGGACTAGCGGGAGGGCCAAAAACATTCAGTACTTC. Protein sequence: CASSLKGGTSGRAKNIQYF.

V is TRBV11-2 and J is TRBJ2-3, with 14 nucleotides matching TRBD2. Germline lookup yields CDR1 SGHAT and CDR2 FQNNGV. The CDR3 loop spans 18 amino acids. Trimming removed 5 bases from V and 2 bases from J; junction bases left unmatched: 9. The CDR3 sequence: CASSHRLAGGPATDTQYF. In DNA, the CDR3 is TGTGCCAGCAGCCATAGACTAGCGGGGGGGCCTGCCACAGATACGCAGTATTTT.

This clonotype was seen more than once but under ten times. The chain is built from TRBV3-1 and TRBJ2-1; TRBD2 matches at 7 bases. The CDR3 extends over 16 amino acids. Germline V gene sequence: CDR1 LGHDT, CDR2 YNNKEL (reference sequence). With 3 bases clipped from V and 7 bases from J, the junction kept 12 bases outside the gene matches. CDR3 in amino acids: CASSHNAQTSMNEQFF. CDR3 nucleotides: TGTGCCAGCAGCCACAACGCCCAGACTAGCATGAATGAGCAGTTCTTC.

This clonotype was seen at least ten times. This chain uses TRBV12-3 or TRBV12-4 with TRBJ2-3; 12 positions agree with TRBD2. With 5 bases clipped from V and 5 bases from J, the junction kept 11 bases outside the gene matches. CDR3 length equals 17 residues. In DNA form, the CDR3 reads TGTGCCAGCAGTCTTGACCCTCTAGCGGGAGGGTTAGATACGCAGTATTTT. Residues: CASSLDPLAGGLDTQYF.

This chain links TRBV10-3 with TRBJ2-7; 9 bases map to TRBD2. The junction had 6 bases not matched to a gene; V was cut back by 10 bases and J by 2 bases. The CDR3 contains 13 residues. Germline V gives CDR1 ENHRY, CDR2 SYGVKD. The CDR3 DNA follows: TGTGCCACGACTAGCGGTCTTACCTACGAGCAGTACGTC. Translation gives CATTSGLTYEQYV.

This clonotype showed up just a few times. The V and J genes are TRBV24-1 and TRBJ2-1, with 10 bases fitting TRBD1. CDR1 is KGHDR and CDR2 is SFDVKD in the germline V gene. The CDR3 totals 14 residues. V was pared by 7 bases and J by 8 bases, with 7 bases of the junction left unmatched. CDR3 amino acids: CATRGQGQRDEQFF. The CDR3 DNA is TGTGCCACCAGGGGACAGGGGCAACGGGATGAGCAGTTCTTC.

This clonotype was seen more than once but under ten times. The CDR3 loop is CASSQGTGGMTNEQFF. The CDR3 DNA reads as TGTGCCAGCAGCCAAGGTACCGGGGGAATGACCAATGAGCAGTTCTTC. The chain recombines TRBV3-1 with TRBJ2-1; D may be TRBD2 (6 bases). Germline assignment: CDR1 LGHDT and CDR2 YNNKEL (reference sequence). With 1 base removed from V and 6 bases from J, the gap between germline ends came to 16 bases. The CDR3 is 16 residues long.

V is TRBV10-3 and J is TRBJ2-2; D uncertain. The V gene's germline CDR1 is ENHRY and CDR2 SYGVKD. V gave up 3 bases and J gave up 4 bases, with 12 bases separating them. The CDR3 extends over 15 amino acids. CDR3 region: CAISDAAVGTGELFF. For the CDR3, the DNA is TGTGCCATCAGTGACGCGGCAGTGGGCACCGGGGAGCTGTTTTTT.

This clonotype appeared a few times. The chain recombines TRBV29-1 with TRBJ1-1; D is uncertain. The CDR3 covers 10 residues. V was pared by 4 bases and J by 7 bases, with 7 bases between. CDR1 SQVTM and CDR2 ANQGSEA come from the germline V gene. The CDR3 DNA reads as TGCAGCGTTGGTTTGCTTGAAGCTTTCTTT. Its protein is CSVGLLEAFF.

The chain couples TRBV7-9 to TRBJ2-1; the D is unclear. The germline V gene has CDR1 SEHNR and CDR2 FQNEAQ (reference sequence). Trimming cost V 7 bases and J 4 bases, with 17 bases left between them. The CDR3 is made up of 15 amino acids. CDR3 sequence (DNA): TGTGCCAGCACCCTTACCCAGAGGAATTACAATGAGCAGTTCTTC. Its translation: CASTLTQRNYNEQFF.

This clonotype showed up just a few times. The chain recombines TRBV3-1 with TRBJ2-3; D ambiguous. V was clipped by 5 bases and J by 1 base, with 16 bases between them. The germline gives CDR1 LGHDT, CDR2 YNNKEL (reference sequence). There are 16 residues in the CDR3. The CDR3 spells CASSGMRGTGTDTQYF. CDR3 nucleotide sequence: TGTGCCAGCAGCGGAATGAGAGGTACTGGCACAGATACGCAGTATTTT.

This clonotype was seen at least ten times. This rearrangement joins TRBV20-1 to TRBJ2-3; the D gene is possibly TRBD1 (5 bases). CDR1 DFQATT and CDR2 SNEGSKA come from the germline V gene (reference sequence). CDR3 length: 19 amino acids. The V end was cut by 4 bases, the J end by 2 bases, with 28 bases between. CDR3 residues: CSAKVWTEWGSSSTDTQYF. The CDR3 DNA is TGCAGTGCTAAGGTTTGGACCGAATGGGGCAGTTCGTCCACAGATACGCAGTATTTT.

This clonotype showed up just once. The chain combines TRBV9 with TRBJ2-1; 10 nucleotides align to TRBD2. Germline values: CDR1 SGDLS, CDR2 YYNGEE. The ends lost 4 bases at V and 8 bases at J; junction bases unmatched: 9. The CDR3 consists of 15 residues. The CDR3 reads CASSPPGLAIHEQFF. The CDR3 region has the DNA TGTGCCAGCAGCCCTCCGGGACTAGCGATCCATGAGCAGTTCTTC.

This clonotype showed up just a few times. The CDR3 region is CASSFARESLPKETQYF. CDR3 DNA: TGTGCCAGCAGCTTTGCAAGGGAATCTCTCCCCAAAGAGACCCAGTACTTC. V and J are TRBV7-9 and TRBJ2-5; D unresolved. The V gene lost 3 bases and the J gene lost 3 bases, with 20 bases spanning the gap. The CDR3 spans 17 residues. Germline CDR1 reads SEHNR; CDR2 reads FQNEAQ (reference sequence).

V is TRBV6-1 and J is TRBJ1-5; the D is unclear. The CDR3 extends over 15 amino acids. Germline assignment: CDR1 MNHNS and CDR2 SASEGT. The V gene lost 6 bases and the J gene lost 1 base, with 13 bases spanning the gap. For the CDR3, the DNA is TGTGCCAGCAGGCTGGAGACGGTGAGCAATCAGCCCCAGCATTTT. Encoded protein: CASRLETVSNQPQHF.

This chain links TRBV20-1 with TRBJ2-2; the D gene is possibly TRBD2 (5 bases). The CDR3 consists of 14 residues. The germline V gene encodes CDR1 DFQATT and CDR2 SNEGSKA (reference sequence). Trimming removed 1 base from V and 7 bases from J, with 13 bases in between. The CDR3 here is CSARAERAIGELFF. CDR3 sequence (DNA): TGCAGTGCTAGAGCCGAGAGGGCCATCGGGGAGCTGTTTTTT.

This clonotype was observed many times. The chain combines TRBV12-3 or TRBV12-4 with TRBJ1-2; D remains ambiguous. This CDR3 comprises 15 residues. Trimming cost V 2 bases and J 3 bases, with 13 bases left between them. The DNA for the CDR3 is TGTGCCAGCAGTTTATTCACCACGGGTGACTATGGCTACACCTTC. Its translation is CASSLFTTGDYGYTF.

The V gene is TRBV4-1, the J gene TRBJ2-5; the D is unclear. V dropped 0 bases and J dropped 3 bases, with 17 bases sitting between them. This CDR3 comprises 17 residues. Germline V gene lookup returns CDR1 MGHRA and CDR2 YSYEKL. CDR3 residues: CASSQESHPSWEETQYF. The CDR3, as DNA: TGCGCCAGCAGCCAAGAGTCCCATCCCTCGTGGGAAGAGACCCAGTACTTC.

The V and J genes are TRBV20-1 and TRBJ2-3; TRBD1 matches 10 bases. Trimming removed 2 bases from V and 8 bases from J; junction bases left unmatched: 7. The CDR3 has 14 amino acids. Germline assignment: CDR1 DFQATT and CDR2 SNEGSKA (reference sequence). The CDR3 loop reads CSARPPWTGGTQYF. The DNA for the CDR3 is TGCAGTGCTAGACCTCCCTGGACAGGGGGTACGCAGTATTTT.

This chain links TRBV3-1 with TRBJ1-2; D is perhaps TRBD1 (5 bases). Germline V lookup: CDR1 LGHDT, CDR2 YNNKEL (reference sequence). V lost 4 bases, J lost 1 base, and 10 bases lay in between. The CDR3 covers 14 residues. The CDR3 region is CASSRATDNYGYTF. The CDR3 DNA reads TGTGCCAGCAGCCGTGCGACAGATAACTATGGCTACACCTTC.

This clonotype came up many times. DNA for the CDR3: TGCAGCGTTGAACGGAACACTGAAGCTTTCTTT. This codes for CSVERNTEAFF. The V and J genes are TRBV29-1 and TRBJ1-1; D is undetermined. The V end lost 2 bases, the J end lost 1 base, and 2 bases lay between the germline ends. Germline CDR1 reads SQVTM; CDR2 reads ANQGSEA. CDR3 size: 11 residues.

The genes are TRBV10-3 and TRBJ2-7; 12 bases are a match to TRBD2. Germline CDR1 ENHRY, CDR2 SYGVKD. With V trimmed by 7 bases and J by 6 bases, 10 bases remained unmatched. The CDR3 runs to 15 residues. The CDR3 DNA follows: TGTGCCATCACCGAAGCCCTAGCGGGAGGGGGCGAGCAGTACTTC. Residues: CAITEALAGGGEQYF.

The chain recombines TRBV11-2 with TRBJ2-6; D unresolved. CDR3 length: 16 residues. Trimming cost V 1 base and J 0 bases, with 7 bases left between them. Germline loops: CDR1 SGHAT, CDR2 FQNNGV. The CDR3 spells CASSLVWSSGANVLTF. CDR3 DNA: TGTGCCAGCAGCTTAGTGTGGAGCTCTGGGGCCAACGTCCTGACTTTC. Based on the CDR3 plus reference TRBV11-2 and TRBJ2-6, the full variable domain is EAGVAQSPRYKIIEKRQSVAFWCNPISGHATLYWYQQILGQGPKLLIQFQNNGVVDDSQLPKDRFSAERLKGVDSTLKIQPAKLEDSAVYLCASSLVWSSGANVLTFGAGSRLTVL.